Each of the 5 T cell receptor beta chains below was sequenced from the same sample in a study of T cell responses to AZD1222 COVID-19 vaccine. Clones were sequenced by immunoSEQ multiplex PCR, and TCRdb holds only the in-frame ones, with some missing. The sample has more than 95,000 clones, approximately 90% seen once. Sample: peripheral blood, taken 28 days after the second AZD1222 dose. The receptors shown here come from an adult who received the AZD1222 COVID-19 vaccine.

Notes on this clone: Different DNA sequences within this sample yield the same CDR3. As DNA, the CDR3 is TGTGCCTGGAGTGTCCGGGCTGGAAACACCATATATTTT. This translates into CAWSVRAGNTIYF. The V call is TRBV30, the J call TRBJ1-3; D is unresolved. The length of the CDR3 is 13 residues. The V gene's germline CDR1 is GTSNPN and CDR2 SVGIG (reference sequence). V was clipped by 0 bases and J by 2 bases, with 5 bases between them.

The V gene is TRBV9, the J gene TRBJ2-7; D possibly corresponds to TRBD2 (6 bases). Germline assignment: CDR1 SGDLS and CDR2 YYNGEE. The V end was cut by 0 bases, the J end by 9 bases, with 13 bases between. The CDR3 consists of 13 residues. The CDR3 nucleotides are TGTGCCAGCAGCGTAGTCCATGCGGGGCCGCAGTACTTC. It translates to CASSVVHAGPQYF.

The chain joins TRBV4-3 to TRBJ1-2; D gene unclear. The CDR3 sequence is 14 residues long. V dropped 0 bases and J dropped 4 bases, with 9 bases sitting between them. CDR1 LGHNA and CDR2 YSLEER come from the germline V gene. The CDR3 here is CASSQDWTGYGYTF. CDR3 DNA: TGCGCCAGCAGCCAAGATTGGACCGGCTATGGCTACACCTTC.

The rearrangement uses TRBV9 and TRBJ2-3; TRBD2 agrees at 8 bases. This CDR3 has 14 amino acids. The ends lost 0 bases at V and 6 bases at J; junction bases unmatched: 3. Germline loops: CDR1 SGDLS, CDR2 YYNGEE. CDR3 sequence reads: CASSVEAGVDTQYF. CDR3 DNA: TGTGCCAGCAGCGTAGAAGCGGGAGTTGATACGCAGTATTTT.

The CDR3: CASSESPGLSEQYF. The DNA for the CDR3 is TGTGCCAGCAGTGAATCCCCAGGGTTGTCCGAGCAGTACTTC. The chain has TRBV25-1 and TRBJ2-7; weak D call: TRBD1 (5 bases). Trimming left V 1 base short and J 6 bases short, with 13 bases between. The CDR3 totals 14 residues. Germline values: CDR1 MGHDK, CDR2 SYGVNS.